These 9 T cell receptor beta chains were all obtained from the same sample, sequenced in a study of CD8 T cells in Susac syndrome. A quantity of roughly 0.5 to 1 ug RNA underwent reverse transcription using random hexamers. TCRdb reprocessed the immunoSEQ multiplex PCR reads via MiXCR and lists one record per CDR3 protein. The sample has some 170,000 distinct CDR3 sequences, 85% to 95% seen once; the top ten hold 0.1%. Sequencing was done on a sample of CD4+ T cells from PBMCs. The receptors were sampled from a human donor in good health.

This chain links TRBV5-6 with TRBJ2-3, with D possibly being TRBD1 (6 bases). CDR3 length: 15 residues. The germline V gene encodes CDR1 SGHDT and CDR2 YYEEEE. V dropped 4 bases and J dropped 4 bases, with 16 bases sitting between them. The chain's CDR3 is CASSLLHRVADTQYF. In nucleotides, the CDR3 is TGTGCCAGCAGCCTCCTCCACAGGGTGGCAGATACGCAGTATTTT.

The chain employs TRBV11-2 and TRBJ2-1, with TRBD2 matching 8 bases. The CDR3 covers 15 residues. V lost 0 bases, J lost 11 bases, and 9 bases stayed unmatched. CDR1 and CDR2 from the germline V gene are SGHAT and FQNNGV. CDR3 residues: CASSLDLADSGKQFF. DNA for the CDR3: TGTGCCAGCAGCTTAGATCTAGCAGATAGCGGGAAGCAGTTCTTC.

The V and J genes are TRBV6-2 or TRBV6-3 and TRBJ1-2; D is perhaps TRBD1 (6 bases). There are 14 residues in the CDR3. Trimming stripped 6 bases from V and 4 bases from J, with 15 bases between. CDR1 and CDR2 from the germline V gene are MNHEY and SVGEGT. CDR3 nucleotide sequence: TGTGCCAGCAGACGGGGGGCCAATGCCTATGGCTACACCTTC. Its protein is CASRRGANAYGYTF.

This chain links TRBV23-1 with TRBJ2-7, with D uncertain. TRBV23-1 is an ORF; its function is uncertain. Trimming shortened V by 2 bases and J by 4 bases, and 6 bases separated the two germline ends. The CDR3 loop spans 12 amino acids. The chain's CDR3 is CASSQKSYEQYF. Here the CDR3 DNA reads TGCGCCAGCAGTCAAAAATCATACGAGCAGTACTTC.

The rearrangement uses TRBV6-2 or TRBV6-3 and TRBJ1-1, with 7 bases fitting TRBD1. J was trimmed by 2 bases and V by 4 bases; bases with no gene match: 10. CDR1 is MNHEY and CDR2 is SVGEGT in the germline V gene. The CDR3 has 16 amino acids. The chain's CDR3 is CASSFRRTGDNTEAFF. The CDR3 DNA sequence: TGTGCCAGCAGTTTTCGACGGACAGGAGATAACACTGAAGCTTTCTTT.

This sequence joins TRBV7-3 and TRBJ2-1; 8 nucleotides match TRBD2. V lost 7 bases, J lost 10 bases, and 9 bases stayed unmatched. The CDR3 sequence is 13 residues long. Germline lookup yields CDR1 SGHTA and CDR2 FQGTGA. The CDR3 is CASIFSGNGEQFF. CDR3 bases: TGTGCCAGCATCTTTAGCGGGAACGGAGAGCAGTTCTTC. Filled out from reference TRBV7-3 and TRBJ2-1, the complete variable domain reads GAGVSQTPSNKVTEKGKYVELRCDPISGHTALYWYRQSLGQGPEFLIYFQGTGAADDSGLPNDRFFAVRPEGSVSTLKIQRTERGDSAVYLCASIFSGNGEQFFGPGTRLTVL.

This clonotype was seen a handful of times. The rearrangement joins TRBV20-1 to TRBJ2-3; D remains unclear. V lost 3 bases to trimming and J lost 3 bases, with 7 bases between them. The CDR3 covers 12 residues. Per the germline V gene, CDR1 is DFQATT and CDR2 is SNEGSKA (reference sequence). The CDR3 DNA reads TGCAGTGCTAGTGGCTCGACAGATACGCAGTATTTT. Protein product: CSASGSTDTQYF.

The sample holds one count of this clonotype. CDR3 sequence reads: CSAQSGTSAEGETQYF. In DNA form, the CDR3 reads TGCAGTGCTCAATCCGGGACTAGCGCCGAGGGGGAGACCCAGTACTTC. The chain couples TRBV20-1 to TRBJ2-5, with TRBD2 matching 10 bases. The V segment lost 5 bases and the J segment 5 bases; nucleotides outside the gene matches: 14. The CDR3 sequence is 16 residues long. The germline gives CDR1 DFQATT, CDR2 SNEGSKA (reference sequence).

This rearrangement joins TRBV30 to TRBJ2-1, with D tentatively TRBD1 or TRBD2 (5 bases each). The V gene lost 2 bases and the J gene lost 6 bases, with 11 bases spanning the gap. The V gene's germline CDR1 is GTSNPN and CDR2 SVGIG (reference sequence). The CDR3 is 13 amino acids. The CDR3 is CAWSQGAVNEQFF. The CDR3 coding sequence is TGTGCCTGGAGTCAGGGAGCTGTCAATGAGCAGTTCTTC.